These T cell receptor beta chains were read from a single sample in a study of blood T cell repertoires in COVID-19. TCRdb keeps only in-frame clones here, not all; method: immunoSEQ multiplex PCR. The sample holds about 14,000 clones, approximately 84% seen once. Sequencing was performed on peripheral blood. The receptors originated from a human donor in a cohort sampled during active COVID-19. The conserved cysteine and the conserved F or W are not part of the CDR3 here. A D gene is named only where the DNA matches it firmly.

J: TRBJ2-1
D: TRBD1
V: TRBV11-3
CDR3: ASSYRQGGYNEQF

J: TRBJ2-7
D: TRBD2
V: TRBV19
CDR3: ASSPLAGAYEQY

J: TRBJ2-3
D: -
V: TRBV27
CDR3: ASITGDTQY

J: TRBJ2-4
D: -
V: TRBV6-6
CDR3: ASSLQGFIQY

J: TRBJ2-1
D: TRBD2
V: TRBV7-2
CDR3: ASSLVASGSYNEQF

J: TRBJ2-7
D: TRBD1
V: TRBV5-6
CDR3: ASSQGQGLYEQY

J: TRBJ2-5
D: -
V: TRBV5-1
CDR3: ASGGQETQY

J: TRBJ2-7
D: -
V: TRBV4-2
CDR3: ASSQDWGDSSYEQY

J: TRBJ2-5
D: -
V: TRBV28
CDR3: ASSFGETQY

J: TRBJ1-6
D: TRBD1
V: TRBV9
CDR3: ASSVAGTGGSPLH

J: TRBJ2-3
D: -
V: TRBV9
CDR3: ASSPSAGGSTDTQY

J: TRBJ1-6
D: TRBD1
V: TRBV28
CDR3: ASSTAPTTGVNSPLH

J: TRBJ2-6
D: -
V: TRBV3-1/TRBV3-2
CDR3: ASSQDIGANVLT

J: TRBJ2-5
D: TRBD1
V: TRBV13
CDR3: ASSYRDRGAETQY

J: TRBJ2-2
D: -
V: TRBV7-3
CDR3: ASSPREAGELF

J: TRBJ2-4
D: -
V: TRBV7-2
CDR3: ASSLVAGAQAKNIQY

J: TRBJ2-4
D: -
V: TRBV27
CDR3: ASSLGGQDIQY

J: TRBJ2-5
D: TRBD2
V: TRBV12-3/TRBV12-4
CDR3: ASSLRLAEPWY

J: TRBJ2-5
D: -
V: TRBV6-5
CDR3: ASSRTDSTQY

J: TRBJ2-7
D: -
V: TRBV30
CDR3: ALGGYEQY

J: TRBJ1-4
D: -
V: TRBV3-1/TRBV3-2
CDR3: ASSQDRRGGLTNEKLF

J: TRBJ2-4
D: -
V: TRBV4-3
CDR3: ASSQDRKGLAKNIQY

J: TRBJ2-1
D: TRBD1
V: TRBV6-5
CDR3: ASSYSGRGRRNEQF

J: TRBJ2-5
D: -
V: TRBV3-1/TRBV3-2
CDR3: ASSQVVFSGGVQETQY

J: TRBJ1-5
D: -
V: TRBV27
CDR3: ASSLSSNQPQH

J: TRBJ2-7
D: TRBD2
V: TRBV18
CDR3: ASSGTSGAYEQY

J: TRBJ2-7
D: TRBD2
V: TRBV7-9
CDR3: ASSSPGGTYEQY

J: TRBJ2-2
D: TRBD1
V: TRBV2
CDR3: ASSWTGAAGELF

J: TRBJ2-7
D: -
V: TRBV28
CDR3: ASSPRTGEQY

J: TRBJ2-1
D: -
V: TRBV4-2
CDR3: ASSQAESHFDEQF

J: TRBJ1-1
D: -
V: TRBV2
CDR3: ASSLTRMNTEAF

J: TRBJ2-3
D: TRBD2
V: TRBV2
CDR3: ASDGLAADTQY

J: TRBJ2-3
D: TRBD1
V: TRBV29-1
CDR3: SVEDWTGDTDTQY

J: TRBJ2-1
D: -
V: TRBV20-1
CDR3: SISARPEQF

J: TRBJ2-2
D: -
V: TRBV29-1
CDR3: SVEEPRGGSAGELF

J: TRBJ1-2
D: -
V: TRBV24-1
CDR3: ATSGPGEANYGYT

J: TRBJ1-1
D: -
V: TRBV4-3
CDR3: ASSQVVTGNTEAF

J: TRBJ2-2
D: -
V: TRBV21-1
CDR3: ASSPRDRVTGELF

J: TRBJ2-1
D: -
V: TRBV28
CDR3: ASSLSAGFNEQF

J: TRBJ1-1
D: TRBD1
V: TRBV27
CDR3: ASSSGQAAEAF

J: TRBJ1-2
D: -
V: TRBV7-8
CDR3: AAGVDYGYT

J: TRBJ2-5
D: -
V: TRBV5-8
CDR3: ASSLGNSRETQY

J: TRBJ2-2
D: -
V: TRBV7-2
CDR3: ASSGVTTNTGELF

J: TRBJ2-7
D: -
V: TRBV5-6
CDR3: ASSWGQEGYEQY

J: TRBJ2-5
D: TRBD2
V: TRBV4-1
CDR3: ASSQVVTGGLQETQY

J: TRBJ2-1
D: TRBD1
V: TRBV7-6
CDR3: ASSVLTQGAKDNEQF

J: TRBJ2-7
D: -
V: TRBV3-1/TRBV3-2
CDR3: ASSSRGNYEQY

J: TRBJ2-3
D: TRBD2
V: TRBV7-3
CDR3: ASSLGAGGQGDTQY

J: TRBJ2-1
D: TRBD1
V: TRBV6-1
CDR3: ASSEADRGRNEQF

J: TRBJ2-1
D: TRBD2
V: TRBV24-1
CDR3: ATSDMDPGGGRYNEQF

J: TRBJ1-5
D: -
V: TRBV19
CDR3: ASSIGGGDQPQH

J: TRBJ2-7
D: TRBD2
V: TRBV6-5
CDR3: ASSFGTSGAYEQY

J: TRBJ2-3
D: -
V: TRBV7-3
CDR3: ASSFGTSTDTQY

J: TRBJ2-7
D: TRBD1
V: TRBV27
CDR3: ASSTQGASYEQY

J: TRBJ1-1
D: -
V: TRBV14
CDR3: ASSPDTTPTREAF